The 9 T cell receptor beta chains below all came from one sample that was sequenced in a study of shared clonotypes between healthy human individuals. Profiling relied on immunoSEQ multiplex PCR, and the TCRdb table lists in-frame clones only, not all of them. The repertoire holds roughly 2,500,000 clones, with 93% as singletons. The sequenced sample consisted of naive CD4+ T cells from PBMCs. The subset here: CD45RA+ positively selected. The receptors were sampled from a man between 18 and 29 years old in good health. Some clones in this sample may be carry-over from other donors' samples.

V and J are TRBV10-1 and TRBJ2-7; a weak D match, TRBD2 (6 bases). This CDR3 is 9 amino acids long. The V end lost 9 bases, the J end lost 7 bases, and 7 bases lay between the germline ends. Germline V CDR1 and CDR2: WNHNN, SYGVQD (reference sequence). The CDR3: CASAGEQYF. The CDR3 nucleotides read TGCGCCAGTGCGGGGGAGCAGTACTTC.

The gene calls are TRBV2 and TRBJ1-5, with D possibly being TRBD1 (6 bases). The V end lost 6 bases, the J end lost 5 bases, and 11 bases lay between the germline ends. CDR3 length equals 13 residues. Germline CDR1 reads SNHLY; CDR2 reads FYNNEI. The CDR3 nucleotides read TGTGCCAGCAGGGCTTGGACAGATCAGCCCCAGCATTTT. Translation gives CASRAWTDQPQHF.

The rearrangement joins TRBV5-4 to TRBJ2-1; 8 bases are shared with TRBD1. The CDR3 has 15 residues. Germline values: CDR1 SGHNT, CDR2 YYREEE (reference sequence). Germline trimming cut 4 bases from V and 4 bases from J; bases unmatched to any gene: 7. The CDR3 region is CASSQKGQAYNEQFF. The CDR3 coding sequence is TGTGCCAGCAGCCAAAAGGGACAGGCATACAATGAGCAGTTCTTC.

The chain is built from TRBV10-3 and TRBJ2-5; no clear D. CDR1 and CDR2 (germline): ENHRY, SYGVKD. The CDR3 loop spans 11 amino acids. V lost 10 bases and J 2 bases, leaving 8 bases between the germline ends. The CDR3: CASASQETQYF. DNA of the CDR3: TGTGCCAGCGCATCACAAGAGACCCAGTACTTC.

This chain uses TRBV25-1 with TRBJ1-2; no clear D gene. This CDR3 has 13 residues. V was shortened by 3 bases and J by 7 bases, with 12 bases between the two germline ends. CDR1 is MGHDK and CDR2 is SYGVNS in the germline V gene. CDR3 protein: CASSDLRRVGYTF. Written as DNA, the CDR3 is TGTGCCAGCAGTGACCTCCGGAGGGTTGGCTACACCTTC.

V gene TRBV7-3 combines with J gene TRBJ2-3; the D is unclear. The CDR3 spans 14 residues. Germline lookup yields CDR1 SGHTA and CDR2 FQGTGA. Trimming shortened V by 6 bases and J by 4 bases, and 14 bases separated the two germline ends. The CDR3 spells CASRKEVSADTQYF. The CDR3 DNA reads TGTGCCAGCAGAAAAGAGGTCAGCGCAGATACGCAGTATTTT.

This chain uses TRBV5-1 with TRBJ1-1; D remains ambiguous. V was clipped by 1 base and J by 1 base, with 11 bases between them. Germline V lookup: CDR1 SGHRS, CDR2 YFSETQ. The CDR3 runs 15 residues. This chain's CDR3 is CASSLPSGKNTEAFF. In nucleotides, the CDR3 is TGCGCCAGCAGCTTGCCCTCCGGGAAGAACACTGAAGCTTTCTTT.

The chain has TRBV5-6 and TRBJ1-1, with D unclear. Per germline, CDR1 SGHDT and CDR2 YYEEEE. The CDR3 runs 13 residues. Trimming shortened V by 0 bases and J by 3 bases, and 6 bases separated the two germline ends. The CDR3 DNA reads as TGTGCCAGCAGCTTGGGGGTTGACACTGAAGCTTTCTTT. It codes for CASSLGVDTEAFF. Complete variable domain (other parts from reference TRBV5-6 and TRBJ1-1): DAGVTQSPTHLIKTRGQQVTLRCSPKSGHDTVSWYQQALGQGPQFIFQYYEEEERQRGNFPDRFSGHQFPNYSSELNVNALLLGDSALYLCASSLGVDTEAFFGQGTRLTVV.

The CDR3 DNA reads TGTGCCAGCAGTTCGACAGGGCGCTCTGGAAACACCATATATTTT. Its protein product is CASSSTGRSGNTIYF. The V and J genes are TRBV6-5 and TRBJ1-3; 7 positions agree with TRBD1. V lost 4 bases to trimming and J lost 0 bases; unmatched junction nucleotides: 3. Germline CDR1 reads MNHEY; CDR2 reads SVGAGI. The CDR3 runs to 15 residues.